The 29 T cell receptor beta chains given below trace back to one sample, sequenced in a study of blood T cell repertoires in COVID-19. Repertoires were generated with immunoSEQ multiplex PCR, while TCRdb's copy carries only in-frame clones and drops some. The table has about 46,000 clones, around 90% seen once; the top ten hold 7% to 9%. Sequenced: peripheral blood. The receptor source for this set is a man aged 45-60 years with acute or convalescent COVID-19.

In its sample, this clone was seen once. V usage is TRBV6-1 and J usage is TRBJ1-2, with D perhaps matching TRBD1 (6 bases). Germline CDR1 MNHNS, CDR2 SASEGT. The length of the CDR3 is 14 residues. The V end lost 3 bases, the J end lost 6 bases, and 14 bases lay between the germline ends. The CDR3 bases are TGTGCCAGCAGTGACCAGGGGAAATTCCATGGCTACACCTTC. Its protein product is CASSDQGKFHGYTF.

This clone was counted only a few times. The chain carries TRBV4-1 and TRBJ1-4, with 9 bases aligning to TRBD1. This CDR3 is built from 17 residues. The ends lost 1 base at V and 0 bases at J; junction bases unmatched: 3. The germline V gene encodes CDR1 MGHRA and CDR2 YSYEKL. The CDR3 sequence: CASSQVGQGPTNEKLFF. The CDR3 region has the DNA TGCGCCAGCAGCCAAGTGGGACAGGGCCCAACTAATGAAAAACTGTTTTTT.

The genes are TRBV7-3 and TRBJ1-1; a possible D gene is TRBD1 (6 bases). Trimming stripped 5 bases from V and 4 bases from J, with 11 bases between. Germline-derived CDR1 and CDR2 are SGHTA and FQGTGA. The CDR3 is made up of 13 amino acids. This CDR3 is CASSRQASTEAFF. The DNA for the CDR3 is TGTGCCAGCAGCCGACAGGCGAGCACTGAAGCTTTCTTT.

The chain has TRBV10-3 and TRBJ2-6; TRBD2 matches 7 bases. Germline CDR1 and CDR2: ENHRY and SYGVKD. Unmatched junction bases numbered 13, after V lost 10 bases and J lost 1 base. The CDR3 sequence is 17 residues long. The CDR3: CASGLDVKMSGANVLTF. The CDR3 nucleotides are TGTGCCAGCGGACTAGACGTCAAGATGTCTGGGGCCAACGTCCTGACTTTC.

This sequence joins TRBV28 and TRBJ2-2; 8 positions agree with TRBD2. Germline lookup yields CDR1 MDHEN and CDR2 SYDVKM. Trimming took 4 bases from V and 2 from J; bases not matched to a gene: 9. This CDR3 region has 17 residues. The CDR3 protein is CASSSGLAGLNTGELFF. CDR3 bases: TGTGCCAGCAGTTCCGGTTTAGCGGGACTCAACACCGGGGAGCTGTTTTTT.

The chain combines TRBV27 with TRBJ1-4, with D possibly matching TRBD1 (6 bases). The ends were cut back, 5 bases at V and 8 bases at J, with 15 bases in the middle. CDR1 and CDR2 from the germline V gene are MNHEY and SMNVEV (reference sequence). The CDR3 extends over 14 amino acids. The CDR3 coding sequence is TGTGCCAGCAGTCAGAGGCAGGGGAAGGAAAAACTGTTTTTT. Its protein product is CASSQRQGKEKLFF.

The chain uses TRBV4-2 and TRBJ1-1, with D unclear. V dropped 4 bases and J dropped 1 base, with 7 bases sitting between them. The germline CDR1 and CDR2 sequences are LGHNA and YNFKEQ. CDR3 size: 13 residues. The CDR3 DNA sequence: TGTGCCAGCAGCCGAGTAGAGAACACTGAAGCTTTCTTT. Translating gives CASSRVENTEAFF.

The chain links TRBV7-9 to TRBJ1-4; D unresolved. Trimming took off 1 base at V and 8 bases at J, with 11 bases between the two ends. This CDR3 has 14 residues. CDR1 is SEHNR, CDR2 FQNEAQ, per germline (reference sequence). The CDR3 spells CASSLGGGNEKLFF. The DNA for the CDR3 is TGTGCCAGCAGCTTAGGAGGCGGTAACGAAAAACTGTTTTTT.

The chain joins TRBV29-1 to TRBJ1-1, with 8 bases aligning to TRBD1. Germline values: CDR1 SQVTM, CDR2 ANQGSEA. V lost 5 bases to trimming and J lost 5 bases; unmatched junction nucleotides: 10. There are 14 residues in the CDR3. CDR3 in DNA: TGCAGCGTTCCACAAGGGACAGGTGGGACTGAAGCTTTCTTT. Translated: CSVPQGTGGTEAFF.

J is TRBJ1-1 and V is TRBV6-5, with D perhaps TRBD1 (6 bases). CDR3 length: 13 residues. Germline V CDR1 and CDR2: MNHEY, SVGAGI. The germline V and J ends were trimmed by 5 bases and 5 bases, with 12 bases remaining between them. The DNA for the CDR3 is TGTGCCAGCAGTCACCGGGACACTACTGAAGCTTTCTTT. Its protein product is CASSHRDTTEAFF.

This chain connects TRBV3-1 (or the pseudogene TRBV3-2) to TRBJ2-7, with a possible D match to TRBD2 (7 bases). The germline V gene encodes CDR1 LGHDT and CDR2 YNNKEL (reference sequence). Trimming removed 5 bases from V and 0 bases from J, with 14 bases in between. This CDR3 comprises 15 residues. DNA for the CDR3: TGTGCCAGCAGCACTTCGGGGGGCCTCTCCTACGAGCAGTACTTC. Translating gives CASSTSGGLSYEQYF.

The rearrangement links TRBV19 to TRBJ2-6; D is unclear. CDR3 size: 15 residues. Germline CDR1 LNHDA, CDR2 SQIVND (reference sequence). V shed 3 bases and J shed 6 bases, with 12 bases lying between them. Written as DNA, the CDR3 is TGTGCCAGTAGTATCACAGCCCATCAGGCCAACGTCCTGACTTTC. This codes for CASSITAHQANVLTF.

A word on this clone: The junction departs from the called germline gene at one end, perhaps through a read error. The chain has TRBV7-3 and TRBJ2-2, with 7 bases matching TRBD1. In germline, CDR1 is SGHTA, CDR2 FQGTGA. This CDR3 comprises 15 residues. Here the CDR3 reads CASSLTGVGSGELFF. The CDR3 DNA follows: TGTGCCAGCAGCCTAACAGGGGTCGGTAGCGGGGAGCTGTTTTTT.

V is TRBV24-1 and J is TRBJ2-6; D not resolved. Deletions cut 6 bases from V and 0 bases from J, with 11 bases between. The CDR3 contains 16 residues. Germline lookup yields CDR1 KGHDR and CDR2 SFDVKD. CDR3 nucleotide sequence: TGTGCCACCAGTCCCACTCTACTCTCTGGGGCCAACGTCCTGACTTTC. Translated, it gives CATSPTLLSGANVLTF.

The chain recombines TRBV3-1 (or the pseudogene TRBV3-2) with TRBJ1-2, with D unclear. This CDR3 comprises 14 residues. Germline CDR1 LGHDT, CDR2 YNNKEL (reference sequence). The V gene lost 5 bases and the J gene lost 4 bases, with 14 bases spanning the gap. CDR3 sequence reads: CASSFFRGSYGYTF. The CDR3 region has the DNA TGTGCCAGCAGCTTTTTCCGGGGAAGCTATGGCTACACCTTC.

The genes are TRBV10-3 and TRBJ1-5; D may be TRBD1 (6 bases). Trimming took 4 bases from V and 0 from J, leaving 7 bases between them. This CDR3 has 14 amino acids. Germline V gives CDR1 ENHRY, CDR2 SYGVKD. CDR3 amino acids: CAISAGVSNQPQHF. In DNA form, the CDR3 reads TGTGCCATCAGTGCAGGGGTTAGCAATCAGCCCCAGCATTTT.

The gene calls are TRBV28 and TRBJ1-2, with 7 nucleotides matching TRBD1. V gave up 4 bases and J gave up 7 bases; unmatched junction bases: 15. From germline, CDR1 is MDHEN and CDR2 SYDVKM. There are 16 residues in the CDR3. The CDR3 protein is CASSSRRQGYWGGYTF. DNA of the CDR3: TGTGCCAGCAGTTCCCGACGACAGGGTTACTGGGGTGGCTACACCTTC.

The chain couples TRBV9 to TRBJ1-1; perhaps TRBD1 as D (6 bases). Germline assignment: CDR1 SGDLS and CDR2 YYNGEE. Trimming left V 2 bases short and J 0 bases short, with 8 bases between. The length of the CDR3 is 14 residues. This chain's CDR3 is CASSVGAMNTEAFF. CDR3 nucleotides: TGTGCCAGCAGCGTGGGGGCCATGAACACTGAAGCTTTCTTT.

The chain employs TRBV2 and TRBJ1-4; TRBD1 agrees at 7 bases. The CDR3 is 15 amino acids. V lost 10 bases and J lost 0; bases outside the gene matches: 8. The V gene's germline CDR1 is SNHLY and CDR2 FYNNEI. The CDR3 region is CATRKGAPTNEKLFF. Here the CDR3 DNA reads TGTGCCACCAGAAAGGGGGCCCCAACTAATGAAAAACTGTTTTTT.

The chain recombines TRBV20-1 with TRBJ1-2, with D tentatively TRBD1 (5 bases). V lost 5 bases and J 8 bases, leaving 9 bases between the germline ends. The CDR3 sequence is 10 residues long. The germline V gene has CDR1 DFQATT and CDR2 SNEGSKA (reference sequence). In DNA form, the CDR3 reads TGCAGTGCTCACAAGGGGGGCTACACCTTC. Protein product: CSAHKGGYTF.

This chain uses TRBV30 with TRBJ1-6; no definite D call. Germline V gene lookup returns CDR1 GTSNPN and CDR2 SVGIG (reference sequence). The CDR3 contains 15 residues. V lost 5 bases, J lost 2 bases, and 13 bases lay in between. The CDR3 sequence is CAWDTGETYNSPLHF. DNA for the CDR3: TGTGCCTGGGATACCGGGGAAACCTATAATTCACCCCTCCACTTT.

The chain employs TRBV3-1 (or the pseudogene TRBV3-2) and TRBJ1-5; D ambiguous. V was shortened by 4 bases and J by 6 bases, with 13 bases between the two germline ends. Germline V gene lookup returns CDR1 LGHDT and CDR2 YNNKEL (reference sequence). The CDR3 extends over 14 amino acids. Here the CDR3 reads CASSPAGGGQPQHF. In nucleotides, the CDR3 is TGTGCCAGCAGCCCCGCTGGCGGCGGTCAGCCCCAGCATTTT.

The chain carries TRBV30 and TRBJ2-7; a weak D match, TRBD1 (5 bases). Germline CDR1 reads GTSNPN; CDR2 reads SVGIG (reference sequence). Trimming removed 0 bases from V and 4 bases from J, with 13 bases in between. The CDR3 runs to 14 residues. In nucleotides, the CDR3 is TGTGCCTGGAGTGTACCCCAGGGTCGGTACGAGCAGTACTTC. Its translation is CAWSVPQGRYEQYF.

The rearrangement joins TRBV19 to TRBJ1-5; possibly TRBD1 for D (6 bases). There are 14 residues in the CDR3. The V end lost 2 bases, the J end lost 4 bases, and 9 bases lay between the germline ends. The germline gives CDR1 LNHDA, CDR2 SQIVND (reference sequence). The CDR3, as DNA: TGTGCCAGTAGTATATACCAGGGGAATCAGCCCCAGCATTTT. Residues: CASSIYQGNQPQHF. Together with reference TRBV19 and TRBJ1-5, the CDR3 gives the full variable domain: DGGITQSPKYLFRKEGQNVTLSCEQNLNHDAMYWYRQDPGQGLRLIYYSQIVNDFQKGDIAEGYSVSREKKESFPLTVTSAQKNPTAFYLCASSIYQGNQPQHFGDGTRLSIL.

The chain employs TRBV18 and TRBJ2-2, with unresolved D. The ends were cut back, 2 bases at V and 11 bases at J, with 15 bases in the middle. This CDR3 is 14 amino acids long. Per the germline V gene, CDR1 is KGHSH and CDR2 is LQKENI. For the CDR3, the DNA is TGTGCCAGCTCACCAACGACGGAGAACTCCGAGCTGTTTTTT. It yields the protein CASSPTTENSELFF. The full variable domain, its missing parts supplied by reference TRBV18 and TRBJ2-2, is NAGVMQNPRHLVRRRGQEARLRCSPMKGHSHVYWYRQLPEEGLKFMVYLQKENIIDESGMPKERFSAEFPKEGPSILRIQQVVRGDSAAYFCASSPTTENSELFFGEGSRLTVL.

The rearrangement links TRBV6-5 to TRBJ1-1; D remains ambiguous. With 7 bases removed from V and 1 base from J, the gap between germline ends came to 16 bases. CDR3 size: 15 residues. Per germline, CDR1 MNHEY and CDR2 SVGAGI. CDR3 sequence: CASTQAGRRNTEAFF. The CDR3 DNA follows: TGTGCCAGCACCCAGGCGGGGAGGAGGAACACTGAAGCTTTCTTT.

This chain connects TRBV19 to TRBJ2-1; 7 bases are shared with TRBD2. After removal of 4 bases from V and 1 base from J, the junction contained 7 bases not matched to a gene. The CDR3 covers 16 residues. Looked up from germline, CDR1 is LNHDA and CDR2 is SQIVND (reference sequence). This chain's CDR3 is CASSTLSSGSYNEQFF. The CDR3 nucleotides are TGTGCCAGTAGTACATTATCTAGCGGTTCCTACAATGAGCAGTTCTTC.

The rearrangement uses TRBV24-1 and TRBJ1-5, with D possibly TRBD1 on 6 matching bases. With 3 bases removed from V and 0 bases from J, the gap between germline ends came to 14 bases. The CDR3 extends over 17 amino acids. Per germline, CDR1 KGHDR and CDR2 SFDVKD. The CDR3 region has the DNA TGTGCCACCAGTGATCCATCGACAGGATATAGCAATCAGCCCCAGCATTTT. It yields the protein CATSDPSTGYSNQPQHF.

DNA for the CDR3: TGTGCCAGCAGCCCCCGTAGCGGGCCCTACAATGAGCAGTTCTTC. The encoded protein is CASSPRSGPYNEQFF. The chain combines TRBV9 with TRBJ2-1; 7 nucleotides match TRBD2. The length of the CDR3 is 15 residues. Germline-derived CDR1 and CDR2 are SGDLS and YYNGEE. Losses at the gene ends were 4 bases for V and 2 bases for J; bases not matched to a gene: 6.